The present T cell receptor (beta chain) was sequenced within a study of blood T cell repertoires in COVID-19. For the study at large: Samples of COVID-19 (acute and convalescent) were obtained from the United States, Italy and Spain. T cells, B-cell-depleted T cells, or PBMCs supplied cDNA or gDNA.

Original methodology: Quantification of nucleated cells was approximated via reference gene primer amplification. Here immunoSEQ multiplex PCR was the method, and the copy in TCRdb shows in-frame clones only, minus some. V and J calls and clone size come straight from that table; D and trimming were deduced from the DNA. The data hold under 250,000 clones, with about 83% observed a single time. The V and J ends lost 7 bases and 8 bases, in that order; junction bases with no gene match: 12. This CDR3 is 15 amino acids long. Germline lookup yields CDR1 LNHDA and CDR2 SQIVND (reference sequence). This clone was counted between two and nine times. Seattle participants joined during active infection and were tracked over time.

The chain employs TRBV19 and TRBJ1-3, with 9 positions matching TRBD1. The receptor's source is a woman aged 80 or older with COVID-19, enrolled during active disease. Sequencing used peripheral blood. CDR3 sequence: CASTLRDRVWDTIYF. The CDR3 nucleotides are TGTGCCAGTACCCTCCGGGACAGGGTATGGGACACCATATATTTT.